The subject of this entry is one TCR beta chain. What antigen it recognizes has not been identified. One base away there is no much larger clone; base qualities are not given. These data are taken from a study of T cells in Graves' hyperthyroidism and ophthalmopathy (dated by TCRdb to the late 2010s). Concerning the study at large: Peripheral blood samples were taken at initial diagnosis, before any treatment was given. An independent validation cohort of around 19 hyperthyroidism patients and more than 15 patients who later progressed to ophthalmopathy tested prospective prediction of ophthalmopathy. The roughly 100 discovery patients were randomly split 7:3 into training and test sets. The paper reports TCR Vbeta CDR3 sequencing of fewer than 150 peripheral blood samples: around 45 ophthalmopathy, fewer than 80 hyperthyroidism and around 17 progressor patients. The study also compared thyroid tissue and blood T-cell repertoires from 6 or 7 Graves' hyperthyroidism patients. After sampling, hyperthyroidism patients received methimazole starting at 30 mg daily, and ophthalmopathy patients received high-dose intravenous methylprednisolone. To identify distinguishing TCR V-J signatures, a discovery cohort of 90 to 100 patients was used, comprising approximately 40 with Graves' ophthalmopathy and around 60 with stable Graves' hyperthyroidism.

The CDR3, cysteine through phenylalanine, is 15 amino acids long. Only the CDR3 portion is preserved as DNA: 45 bases, with reading frame beginning at the first base. As encoded in the germline V gene, CDR1 is SGDLS while CDR2 is YYNGEE. At the junction V is shortened by 4 bases and J by 0 bases, with 11 bases in between. Overall study outcomes, separate from this receptor: Sample size was not statistically predetermined, and investigators were not blinded to group allocation. In cross-validation, a model built on a 13 V-J signature told ophthalmopathy apart from stable hyperthyroidism with approximately 90% sensitivity and about 81% specificity, and in testing the same model reached 80%/75%. Blood samples also contained most of the expanded thyroid clonotypes (frequency above 0.001), which suggests that blood repertoires may reflect thyroid immune responses. In validation, the model predicted progression to ophthalmopathy with over 60% sensitivity and roughly 72% specificity, a median of roughly seven months before onset.

Amplification of TCR beta CDR3 regions was carried out from RNA transcripts. The first round of RT-PCR for the TCR CDR3 was performed with the HTBI primer set and the Qiagen OneStep RT-PCR kit. A second multiplex PCR round built the libraries, followed by size selection and purification. The libraries were sequenced on an Illumina HiSeq2000 using paired-end 100 bp reads. Turning to the authors' computational methods: Raw data were processed with SOAPnuke, discarding reads with adapters, uncalled bases, mean Phred below 15, or no exact constant-primer or identifier match. COPE v1.2.5 was used to merge the high-quality paired reads, and each unique nucleotide sequence was defined as a clonotype. MiTCR v1.1 was used to align the clonotypes against IMGT TRBV, TRBD and TRBJ reference segments. Only V-J combinations with frequency above 0.0001, covering about 99% of repertoires, were analysed. A TCS score was defined as the ratio between F50 (clonal expansion) and ExV (chaos), using BLOSUM62-based TCRdist between CDR3 peptides within each V-J. Welch's t-statistics and random forest reduced fewer than 600 V-J features to 10 to 15, which were used in a naive Bayes classifier (R e1071). Starting from the raw public reads, TCRdb applied fastp trimming at Q25, assembled clones with MiXCR and retained in-frame beta chains. One record per CDR3 amino acid sequence lists the most common genes and DNA. TCRdb, not the original authors, processed these V and J calls. Recorded for this sample are a few hundred thousand distinct CDR3 sequences; 22% of them occurred a single time. The ten largest clones capture around 62% of the sample.

In the ophthalmopathy patients, disease was moderately to severely active, with a Clinical Activity Score of 3 or more, a NOSPECS grade of 4 or more, and a duration of less than 3 months. Exclusion was applied to patients with uncontrolled infections, other autoimmune diseases, pregnancy or lactation. Diagnoses were established on the basis of clinical symptoms, serum thyroxine and TRAb, thyroid ultrasound, and orbital computed tomography. Ficoll-Paque density gradient centrifugation was used to isolate PBMCs from about 10 ml of fresh peripheral blood. Total RNA was extracted using Trizol reagent, and RNA quality was assessed on an Agilent 2100 Bioanalyzer.

The TCR was taken from a man aged 25-45 years with Graves' ophthalmopathy. Material: blood. Recombination connected TRBV9 to TRBJ2-4, and perhaps TRBD1 as D gene, on 5 matching bases. The DNA sequence is given as TGTGCCAGCAGCCCGACGACAGTAGCCAAAAACATTCAGTACTTC. Protein translation: CASSPTTVAKNIQYF.